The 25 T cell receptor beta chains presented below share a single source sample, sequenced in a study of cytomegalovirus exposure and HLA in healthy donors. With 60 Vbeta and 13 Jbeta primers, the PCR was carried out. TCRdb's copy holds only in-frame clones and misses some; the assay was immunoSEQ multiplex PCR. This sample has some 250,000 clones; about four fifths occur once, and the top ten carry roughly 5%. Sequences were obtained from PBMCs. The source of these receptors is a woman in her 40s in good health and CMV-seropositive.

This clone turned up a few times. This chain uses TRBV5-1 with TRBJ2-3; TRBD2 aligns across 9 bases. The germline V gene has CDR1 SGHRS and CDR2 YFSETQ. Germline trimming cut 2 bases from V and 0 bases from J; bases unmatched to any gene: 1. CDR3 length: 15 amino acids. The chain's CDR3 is CASSFSGRSTDTQYF. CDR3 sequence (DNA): TGCGCCAGCAGCTTCAGCGGGAGGAGCACAGATACGCAGTATTTT.

The CDR3 sequence is CAIRTPMTKGYGYTF. The CDR3 DNA reads as TGTGCCATCAGGACCCCTATGACAAAGGGGTATGGCTACACCTTC. J is TRBJ1-2 and V is TRBV10-3, with a tentative D call TRBD1 (5 bases). Germline CDR1 and CDR2: ENHRY and SYGVKD. The ends were cut back, 6 bases at V and 5 bases at J, with 19 bases in the middle. The CDR3 runs to 15 residues.

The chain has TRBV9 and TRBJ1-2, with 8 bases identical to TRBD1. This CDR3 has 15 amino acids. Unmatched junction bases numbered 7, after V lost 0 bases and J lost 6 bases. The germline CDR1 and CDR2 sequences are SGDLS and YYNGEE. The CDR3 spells CASSVGAGGADGYTF. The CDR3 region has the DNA TGTGCCAGCAGCGTAGGGGCAGGGGGCGCAGATGGCTACACCTTC.

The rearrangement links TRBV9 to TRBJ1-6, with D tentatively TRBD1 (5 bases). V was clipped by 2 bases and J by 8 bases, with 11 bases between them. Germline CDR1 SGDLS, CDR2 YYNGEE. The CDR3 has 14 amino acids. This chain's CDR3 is CASSVRGEHSPLHF. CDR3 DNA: TGTGCCAGCAGCGTTCGGGGGGAGCATTCACCCCTCCACTTT.

CDR3 amino acids: CASTPGRQGGSSSYNEQFF. CDR3 DNA sequence: TGTGCCAGCACCCCAGGGAGACAGGGGGGTTCGAGCTCCTACAATGAGCAGTTCTTC. This rearrangement joins TRBV7-8 to TRBJ2-1; 9 bases are a match to TRBD1. The CDR3 is 19 amino acids. CDR1 and CDR2 from the germline V gene are SGHVS and FQNEAQ. J was trimmed by 0 bases and V by 7 bases; bases with no gene match: 16.

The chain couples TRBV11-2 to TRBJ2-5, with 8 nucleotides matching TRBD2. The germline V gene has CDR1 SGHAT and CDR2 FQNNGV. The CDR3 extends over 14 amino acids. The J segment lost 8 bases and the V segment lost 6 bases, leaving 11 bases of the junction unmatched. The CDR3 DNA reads TGTGCCAGCAGTTCCAGCGGGGGTGCTAATACCCAGTACTTC. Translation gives CASSSSGGANTQYF.

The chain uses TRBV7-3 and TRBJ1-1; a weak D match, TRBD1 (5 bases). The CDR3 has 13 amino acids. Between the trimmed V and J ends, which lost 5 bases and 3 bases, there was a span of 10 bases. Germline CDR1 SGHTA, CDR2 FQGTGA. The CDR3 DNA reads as TGTGCCAGCAGCCCCCAGGGTTACACTGAAGCTTTCTTT. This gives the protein CASSPQGYTEAFF.

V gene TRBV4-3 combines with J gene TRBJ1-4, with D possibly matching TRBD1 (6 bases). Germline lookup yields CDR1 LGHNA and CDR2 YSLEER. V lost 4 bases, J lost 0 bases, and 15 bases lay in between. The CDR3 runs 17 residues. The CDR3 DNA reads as TGCGCCAGCAGCCGGATTTTGGGGGCGCCAACTAATGAAAAACTGTTTTTT. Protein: CASSRILGAPTNEKLFF.

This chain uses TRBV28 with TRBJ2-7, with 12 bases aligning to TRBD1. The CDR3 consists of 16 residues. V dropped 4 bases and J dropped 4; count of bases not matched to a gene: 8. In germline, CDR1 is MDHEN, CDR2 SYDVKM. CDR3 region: CASSSPGTGGSYEQYF. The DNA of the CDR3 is TGTGCCAGCAGTTCACCTGGGACAGGGGGCAGTTACGAGCAGTACTTC.

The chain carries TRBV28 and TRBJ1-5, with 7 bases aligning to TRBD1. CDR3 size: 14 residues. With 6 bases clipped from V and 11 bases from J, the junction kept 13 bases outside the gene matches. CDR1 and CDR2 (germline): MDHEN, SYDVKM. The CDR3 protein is CASRYLQGPPSQHF. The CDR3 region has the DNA TGTGCCAGCAGATACTTACAGGGGCCACCGTCCCAGCATTTT.

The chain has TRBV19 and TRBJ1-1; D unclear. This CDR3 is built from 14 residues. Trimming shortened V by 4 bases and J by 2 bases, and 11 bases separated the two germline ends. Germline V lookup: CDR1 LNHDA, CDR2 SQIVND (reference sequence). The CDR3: CASSSKTPNTEAFF. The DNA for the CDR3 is TGTGCCAGTAGTAGTAAAACACCCAACACTGAAGCTTTCTTT.

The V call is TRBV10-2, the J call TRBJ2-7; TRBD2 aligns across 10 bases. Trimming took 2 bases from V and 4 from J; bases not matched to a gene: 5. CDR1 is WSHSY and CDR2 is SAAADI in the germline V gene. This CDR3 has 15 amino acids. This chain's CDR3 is CASSEASGSGYEQYF. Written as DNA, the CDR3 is TGCGCCAGCAGTGAGGCTAGCGGGAGCGGGTACGAGCAGTACTTC.

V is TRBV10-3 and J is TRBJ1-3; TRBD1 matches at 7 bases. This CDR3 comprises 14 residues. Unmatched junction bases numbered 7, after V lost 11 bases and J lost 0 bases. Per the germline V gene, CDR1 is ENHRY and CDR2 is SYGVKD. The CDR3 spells CAASDRSSGNTIYF. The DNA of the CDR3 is TGTGCCGCCTCGGACAGGAGCTCTGGAAACACCATATATTTT.

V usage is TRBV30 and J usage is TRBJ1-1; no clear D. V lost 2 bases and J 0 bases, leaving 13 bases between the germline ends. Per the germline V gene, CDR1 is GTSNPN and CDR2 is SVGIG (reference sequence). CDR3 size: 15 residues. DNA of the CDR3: TGTGCCTGGAGTTGGCGGGCGACTATGAACACTGAAGCTTTCTTT. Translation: CAWSWRATMNTEAFF.

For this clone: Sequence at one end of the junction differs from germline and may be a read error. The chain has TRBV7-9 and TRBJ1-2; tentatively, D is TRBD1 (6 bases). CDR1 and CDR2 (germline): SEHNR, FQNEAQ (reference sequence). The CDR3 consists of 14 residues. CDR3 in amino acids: CSSTYEQGNYGYTF. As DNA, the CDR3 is TGTTCCAGCACTTACGAACAGGGAAACTATGGCTACACCTTC.

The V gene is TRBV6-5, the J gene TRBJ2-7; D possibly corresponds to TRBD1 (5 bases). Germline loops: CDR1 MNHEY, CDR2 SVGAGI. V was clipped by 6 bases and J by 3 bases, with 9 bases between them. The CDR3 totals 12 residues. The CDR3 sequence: CASSNTGYEQYF. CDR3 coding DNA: TGTGCCAGCAGCAACACAGGCTACGAGCAGTACTTC.

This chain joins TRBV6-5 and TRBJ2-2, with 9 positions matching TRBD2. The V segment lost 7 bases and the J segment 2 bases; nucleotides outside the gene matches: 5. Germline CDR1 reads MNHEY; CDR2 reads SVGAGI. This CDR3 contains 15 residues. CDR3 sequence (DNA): TGTGCCAGCACCGGGACTAGCCGTAACACCGGGGAGCTGTTTTTT. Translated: CASTGTSRNTGELFF.

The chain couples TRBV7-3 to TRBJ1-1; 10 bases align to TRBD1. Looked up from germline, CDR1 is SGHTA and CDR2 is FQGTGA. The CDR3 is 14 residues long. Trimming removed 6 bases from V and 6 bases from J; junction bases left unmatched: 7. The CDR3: CASRKGTGDPEAFF. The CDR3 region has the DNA TGTGCCAGCAGGAAAGGGACAGGGGACCCTGAAGCTTTCTTT.

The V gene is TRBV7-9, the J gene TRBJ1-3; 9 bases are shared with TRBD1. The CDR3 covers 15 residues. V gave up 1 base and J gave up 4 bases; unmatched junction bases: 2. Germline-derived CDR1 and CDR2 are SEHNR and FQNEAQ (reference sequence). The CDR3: CASSLGGQGGNTIYF. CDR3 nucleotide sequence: TGTGCCAGCAGCTTAGGAGGACAGGGGGGAAACACCATATATTTT. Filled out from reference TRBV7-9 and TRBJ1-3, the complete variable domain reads DTGVSQNPRHKITKRGQNVTFRCDPISEHNRLYWYRQTLGQGPEFLTYFQNEAQLEKSRLLSDRFSAERPKGSFSTLEIQRTEQGDSAMYLCASSLGGQGGNTIYFGEGSWLTVV.

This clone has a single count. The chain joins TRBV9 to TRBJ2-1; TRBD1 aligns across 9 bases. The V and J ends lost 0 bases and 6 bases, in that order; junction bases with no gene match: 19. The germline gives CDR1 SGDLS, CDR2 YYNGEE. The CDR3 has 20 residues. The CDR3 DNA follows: TGTGCCAGCAGCGTAGATCCCACGGAACAGGGGGCAAGGACTCCCAATGAGCAGTTCTTC. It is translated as CASSVDPTEQGARTPNEQFF.

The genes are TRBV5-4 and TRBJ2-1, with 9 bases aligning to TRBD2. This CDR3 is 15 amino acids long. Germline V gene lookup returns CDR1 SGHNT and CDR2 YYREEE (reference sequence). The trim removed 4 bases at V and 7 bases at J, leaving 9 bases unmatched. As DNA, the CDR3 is TGTGCCAGCAGCCTTAAGCGCGGGAGGGGAAATGAGCAGTTCTTC. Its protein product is CASSLKRGRGNEQFF.

The CDR3 DNA reads as TGTGCCAGCAGTTACTCTACCCGGACAGCCCAAGAGACCCAGTACTTC. Protein: CASSYSTRTAQETQYF. The V gene is TRBV6-5, the J gene TRBJ2-5; tentatively, D is TRBD1 (6 bases). V was clipped by 0 bases and J by 1 base, with 12 bases between them. The CDR3 is 16 amino acids. Germline V gives CDR1 MNHEY, CDR2 SVGAGI.

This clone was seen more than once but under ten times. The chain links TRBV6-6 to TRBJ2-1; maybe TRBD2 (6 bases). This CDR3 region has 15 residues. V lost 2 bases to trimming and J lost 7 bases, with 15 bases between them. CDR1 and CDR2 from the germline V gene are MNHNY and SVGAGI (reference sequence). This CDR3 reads CASSYKGPRGNEQFF. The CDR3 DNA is TGTGCCAGCAGTTACAAGGGACCCCGGGGGAATGAGCAGTTCTTC.

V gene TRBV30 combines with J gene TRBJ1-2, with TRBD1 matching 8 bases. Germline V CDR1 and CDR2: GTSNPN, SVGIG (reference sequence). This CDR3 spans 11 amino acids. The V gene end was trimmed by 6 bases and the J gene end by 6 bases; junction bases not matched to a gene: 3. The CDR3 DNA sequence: TGTGCCTGCACGACAGGGGATGGCTACACCTTC. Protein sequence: CACTTGDGYTF.

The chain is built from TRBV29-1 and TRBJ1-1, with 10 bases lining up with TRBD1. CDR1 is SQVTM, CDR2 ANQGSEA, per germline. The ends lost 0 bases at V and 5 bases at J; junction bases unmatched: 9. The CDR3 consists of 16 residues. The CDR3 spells CSVEDPSRTGGTEAFF. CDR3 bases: TGCAGCGTTGAAGACCCCTCTAGGACAGGGGGTACTGAAGCTTTCTTT.